A single sample gave rise to the 2 T cell receptor beta chains below, sequenced in a study of blood T cell repertoires in COVID-19. Sequencing used immunoSEQ multiplex PCR; TCRdb keeps in-frame clones, though not all of them. Of about 110,000 clones in the sample, about two thirds were seen once. The sequenced material came from peripheral blood. These receptors came from a woman aged 40 to 50 with acute or convalescent COVID-19.

The chain has TRBV2 and TRBJ2-3; 15 bases line up with TRBD2. Germline CDR1 and CDR2: SNHLY and FYNNEI. Trimming removed 4 bases from V and 5 bases from J; junction bases left unmatched: 1. The CDR3 sequence is 15 residues long. CDR3 loop: CASSGTSGGGDTQYF. The CDR3 DNA reads TGTGCCAGCAGTGGGACTAGCGGGGGGGGAGATACGCAGTATTTT.

The chain combines TRBV13 with TRBJ2-2; D is uncertain. The CDR3 spans 15 residues. Germline CDR1 is PRHDT and CDR2 is FYEKMQ (reference sequence). Trimming pared 1 base from V and 2 bases from J, leaving 8 bases between. CDR3 in amino acids: CASSLDFSNTGELFF. The CDR3 DNA reads as TGTGCCAGCAGCTTAGATTTCAGTAACACCGGGGAGCTGTTTTTT.